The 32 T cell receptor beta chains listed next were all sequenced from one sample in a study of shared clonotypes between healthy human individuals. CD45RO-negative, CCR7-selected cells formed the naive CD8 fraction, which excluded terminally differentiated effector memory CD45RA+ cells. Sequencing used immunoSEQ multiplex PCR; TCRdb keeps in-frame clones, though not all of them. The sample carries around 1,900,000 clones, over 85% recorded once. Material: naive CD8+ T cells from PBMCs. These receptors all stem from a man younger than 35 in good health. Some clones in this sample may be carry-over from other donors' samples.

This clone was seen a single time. The chain's CDR3 is CASSEGVNTEAFF. The CDR3 DNA follows: TGTGCCAGCAGTGAAGGAGTGAACACTGAAGCTTTCTTT. The rearrangement joins TRBV2 to TRBJ1-1; D gene uncertain. The CDR3 consists of 13 residues. Trimming left V 1 base short and J 0 bases short, with 3 bases between. Per germline, CDR1 SNHLY and CDR2 FYNNEI.

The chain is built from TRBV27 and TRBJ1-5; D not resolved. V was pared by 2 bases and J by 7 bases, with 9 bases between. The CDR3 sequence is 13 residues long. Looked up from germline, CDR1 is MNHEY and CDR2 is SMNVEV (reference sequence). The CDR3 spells CASSLEENQPQHF. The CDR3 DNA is TGTGCCAGCAGTTTAGAGGAAAACCAGCCCCAGCATTTT.

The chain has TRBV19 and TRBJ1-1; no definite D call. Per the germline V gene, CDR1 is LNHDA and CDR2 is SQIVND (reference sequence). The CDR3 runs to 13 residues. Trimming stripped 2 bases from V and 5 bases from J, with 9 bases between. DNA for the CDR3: TGTGCCAGTAGTATATCGGGGTGGACTGAAGCTTTCTTT. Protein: CASSISGWTEAFF.

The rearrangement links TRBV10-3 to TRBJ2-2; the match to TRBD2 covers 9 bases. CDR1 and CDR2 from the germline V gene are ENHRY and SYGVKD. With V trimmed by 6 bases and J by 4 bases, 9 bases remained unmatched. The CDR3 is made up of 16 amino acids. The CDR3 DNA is TGTGCCATCAGCCCAGAGCCAGCGGGAGGCACCGGGGAGCTGTTTTTT. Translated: CAISPEPAGGTGELFF.

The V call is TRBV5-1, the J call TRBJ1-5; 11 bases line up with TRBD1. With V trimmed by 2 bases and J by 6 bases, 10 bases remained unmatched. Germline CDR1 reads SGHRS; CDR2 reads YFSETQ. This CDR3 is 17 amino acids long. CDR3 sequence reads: CASSFPDRGRFFQPQHF. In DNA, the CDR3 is TGCGCCAGCAGCTTCCCGGACAGGGGGCGCTTTTTTCAGCCCCAGCATTTT.

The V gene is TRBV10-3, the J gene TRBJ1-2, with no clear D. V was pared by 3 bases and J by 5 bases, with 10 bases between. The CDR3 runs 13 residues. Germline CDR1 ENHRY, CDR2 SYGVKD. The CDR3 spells CAISDGGRYGYTF. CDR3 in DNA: TGTGCCATCAGTGACGGAGGGAGGTATGGCTACACCTTC.

The CDR3 sequence: CASSLGKGLYNEQFF. In nucleotides, the CDR3 is TGTGCCAGCAGCTTGGGGAAGGGCCTCTACAATGAGCAGTTCTTC. The rearrangement joins TRBV7-9 to TRBJ2-1; D is unclear. The V end was cut by 3 bases, the J end by 3 bases, with 12 bases between. The length of the CDR3 is 15 residues. Per germline, CDR1 SEHNR and CDR2 FQNEAQ (reference sequence).

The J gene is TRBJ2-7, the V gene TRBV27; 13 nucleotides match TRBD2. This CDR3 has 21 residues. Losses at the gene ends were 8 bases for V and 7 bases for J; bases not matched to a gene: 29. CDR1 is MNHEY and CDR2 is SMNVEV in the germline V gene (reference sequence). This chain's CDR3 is CASSGNYGTSGTHTSSREQYF. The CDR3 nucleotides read TGTGCCAGCTCTGGAAACTATGGGACTAGCGGGACCCACACTTCCTCCCGGGAGCAGTACTTC.

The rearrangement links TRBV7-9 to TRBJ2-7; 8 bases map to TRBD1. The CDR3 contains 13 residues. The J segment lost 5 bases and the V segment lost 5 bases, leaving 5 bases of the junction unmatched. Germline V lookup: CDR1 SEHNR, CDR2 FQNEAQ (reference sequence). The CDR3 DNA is TGTGCCAGCAGCCAGGACAGGGCCCACGAGCAGTACTTC. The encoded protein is CASSQDRAHEQYF.

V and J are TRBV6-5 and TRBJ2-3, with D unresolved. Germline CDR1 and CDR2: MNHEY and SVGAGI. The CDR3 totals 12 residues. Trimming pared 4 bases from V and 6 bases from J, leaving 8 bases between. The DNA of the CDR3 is TGTGCCAGCAGTTCACCCGTGGATACGCAGTATTTT. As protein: CASSSPVDTQYF.

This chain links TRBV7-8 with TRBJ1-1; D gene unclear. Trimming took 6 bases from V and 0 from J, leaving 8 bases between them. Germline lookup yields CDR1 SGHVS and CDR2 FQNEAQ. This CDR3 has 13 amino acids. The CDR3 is CASRAILNTEAFF. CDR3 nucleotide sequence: TGTGCCAGCAGGGCTATTTTGAACACTGAAGCTTTCTTT.

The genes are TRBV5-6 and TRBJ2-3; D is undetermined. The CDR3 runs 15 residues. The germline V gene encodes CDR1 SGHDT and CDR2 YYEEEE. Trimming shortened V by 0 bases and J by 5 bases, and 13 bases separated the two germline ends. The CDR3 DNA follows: TGTGCCAGCAGCTTGGCGGCGTTTAGTGTAGATACGCAGTATTTT. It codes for CASSLAAFSVDTQYF.

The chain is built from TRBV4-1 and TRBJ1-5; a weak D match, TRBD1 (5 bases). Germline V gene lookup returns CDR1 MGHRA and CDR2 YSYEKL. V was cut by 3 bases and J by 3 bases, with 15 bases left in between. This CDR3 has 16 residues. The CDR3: CASSHREGTDNQPQHF. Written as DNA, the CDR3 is TGCGCCAGCAGCCATCGGGAAGGGACCGACAATCAGCCCCAGCATTTT.

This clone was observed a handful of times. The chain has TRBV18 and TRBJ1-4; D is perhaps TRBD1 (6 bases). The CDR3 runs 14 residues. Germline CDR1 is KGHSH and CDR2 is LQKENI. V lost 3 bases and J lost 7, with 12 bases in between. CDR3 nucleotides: TGTGCCAGCTCACCTGAGCAGGGGACTGAAAAACTGTTTTTT. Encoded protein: CASSPEQGTEKLFF.

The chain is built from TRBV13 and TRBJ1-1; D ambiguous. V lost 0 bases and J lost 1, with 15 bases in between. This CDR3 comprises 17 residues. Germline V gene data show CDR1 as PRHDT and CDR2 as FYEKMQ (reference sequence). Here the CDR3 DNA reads TGTGCCAGCAGCTTAGGAAACAACATAGACGGGAACACTGAAGCTTTCTTT. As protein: CASSLGNNIDGNTEAFF.

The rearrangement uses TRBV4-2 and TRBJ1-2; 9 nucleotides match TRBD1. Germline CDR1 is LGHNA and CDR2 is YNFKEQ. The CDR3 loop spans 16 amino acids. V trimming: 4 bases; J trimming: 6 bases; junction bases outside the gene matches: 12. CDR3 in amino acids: CASSPNPGTGPNGYTF. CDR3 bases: TGTGCCAGCAGCCCGAATCCCGGGACAGGGCCTAATGGCTACACCTTC.

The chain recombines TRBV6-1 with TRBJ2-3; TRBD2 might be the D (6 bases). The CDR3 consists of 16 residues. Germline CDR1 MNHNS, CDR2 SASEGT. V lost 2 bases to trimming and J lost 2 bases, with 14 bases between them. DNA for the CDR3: TGTGCCAGCAGTGAACGGGGGTGGGGAGACACAGATACGCAGTATTTT. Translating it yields CASSERGWGDTDTQYF.

The CDR3 bases are TGTGCCAGCAGCGATCCCCCCTGGGGGGAGTTAAAGTATGGCTACACCTTC. Amino acids: CASSDPPWGELKYGYTF. This chain connects TRBV9 to TRBJ1-2, with a weak D call TRBD1 (5 bases). There are 17 residues in the CDR3. Deletions cut 3 bases from V and 5 bases from J, with 23 bases between. Germline V gene lookup returns CDR1 SGDLS and CDR2 YYNGEE.

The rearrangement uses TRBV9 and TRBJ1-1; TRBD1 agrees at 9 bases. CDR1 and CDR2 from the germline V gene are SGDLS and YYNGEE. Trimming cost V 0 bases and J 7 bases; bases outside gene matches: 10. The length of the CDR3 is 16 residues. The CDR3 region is CASSVARDRGTVEAFF. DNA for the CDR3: TGTGCCAGCAGCGTAGCCCGAGACAGGGGGACCGTTGAAGCTTTCTTT.

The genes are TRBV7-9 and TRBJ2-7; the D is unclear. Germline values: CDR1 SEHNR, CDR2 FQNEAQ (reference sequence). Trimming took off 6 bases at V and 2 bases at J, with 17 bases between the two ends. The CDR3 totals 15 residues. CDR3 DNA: TGTGCCAGCAGACCACCCAGTAGGACCACCTACGAGCAGTACTTC. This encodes CASRPPSRTTYEQYF.

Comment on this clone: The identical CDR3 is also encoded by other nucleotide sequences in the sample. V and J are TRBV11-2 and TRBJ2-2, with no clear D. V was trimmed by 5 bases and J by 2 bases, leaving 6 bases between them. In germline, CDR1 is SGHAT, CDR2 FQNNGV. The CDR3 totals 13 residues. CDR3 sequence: CASSPGNTGELFF. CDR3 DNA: TGTGCCAGCAGCCCGGGTAACACCGGGGAGCTGTTTTTT.

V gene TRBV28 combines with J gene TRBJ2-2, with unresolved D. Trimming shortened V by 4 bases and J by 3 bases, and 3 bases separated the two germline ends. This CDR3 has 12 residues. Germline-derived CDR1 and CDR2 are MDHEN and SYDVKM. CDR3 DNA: TGTGCCAGCAGTTGGTACACCGGGGAGCTGTTTTTT. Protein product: CASSWYTGELFF. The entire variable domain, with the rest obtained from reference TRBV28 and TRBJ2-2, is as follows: DVKVTQSSRYLVKRTGEKVFLECVQDMDHENMFWYRQDPGLGLRLIYFSYDVKMKEKGDIPEGYSVSREKKERFSLILESASTNQTSMYLCASSWYTGELFFGEGSRLTVL.

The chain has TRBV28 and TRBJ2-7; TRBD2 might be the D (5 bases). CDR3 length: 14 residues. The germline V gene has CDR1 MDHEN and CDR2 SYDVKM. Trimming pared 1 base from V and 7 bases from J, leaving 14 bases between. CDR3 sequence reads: CASSLSTPTGEQYF. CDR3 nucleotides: TGTGCCAGCAGTTTATCGACCCCCACGGGGGAGCAGTACTTC.

The CDR3 sequence: CSARFTGRESGNTIYF. The CDR3 region has the DNA TGCAGCGCCCGGTTTACAGGGCGGGAATCTGGAAACACCATATATTTT. The V and J genes are TRBV29-1 and TRBJ1-3; TRBD1 is a possible D gene (6 bases). The V end lost 7 bases, the J end lost 1 base, and 20 bases lay between the germline ends. The CDR3 is 16 amino acids. Germline CDR1 reads SQVTM; CDR2 reads ANQGSEA.

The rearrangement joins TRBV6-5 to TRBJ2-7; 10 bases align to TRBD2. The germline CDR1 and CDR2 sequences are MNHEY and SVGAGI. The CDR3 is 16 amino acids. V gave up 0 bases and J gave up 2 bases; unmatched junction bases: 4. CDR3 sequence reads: CASSYSTGTSAYEQYF. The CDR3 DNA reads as TGTGCCAGCAGTTACTCGACCGGGACTAGCGCCTACGAGCAGTACTTC.

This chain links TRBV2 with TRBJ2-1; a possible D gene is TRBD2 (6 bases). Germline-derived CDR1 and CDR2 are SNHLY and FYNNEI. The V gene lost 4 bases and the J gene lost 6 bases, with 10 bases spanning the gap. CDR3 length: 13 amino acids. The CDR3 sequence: CASSAEGLNEQFF. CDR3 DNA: TGTGCCAGCAGTGCGGAGGGGCTCAATGAGCAGTTCTTC. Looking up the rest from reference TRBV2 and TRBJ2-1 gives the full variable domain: EPEVTQTPSHQVTQMGQEVILRCVPISNHLYFYWYRQILGQKVEFLVSFYNNEISEKSEIFDDQFSVERPDGSNFTLKIRSTKLEDSAMYFCASSAEGLNEQFFGPGTRLTVL.

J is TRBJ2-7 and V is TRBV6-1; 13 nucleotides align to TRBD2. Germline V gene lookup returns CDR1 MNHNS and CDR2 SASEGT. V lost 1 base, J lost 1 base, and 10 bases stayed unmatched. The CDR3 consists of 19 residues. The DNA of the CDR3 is TGTGCCAGCAGTGAAGAGAGGGGACTAGCGGGACCCTCTTCCTACGAGCAGTACTTC. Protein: CASSEERGLAGPSSYEQYF.

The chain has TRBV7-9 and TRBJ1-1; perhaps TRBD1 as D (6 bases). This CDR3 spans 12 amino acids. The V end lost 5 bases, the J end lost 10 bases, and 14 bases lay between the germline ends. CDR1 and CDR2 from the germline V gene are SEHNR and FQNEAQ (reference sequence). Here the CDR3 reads CASSVGTHGAFF. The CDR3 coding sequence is TGTGCCAGCAGCGTCGGGACACATGGAGCTTTCTTT.

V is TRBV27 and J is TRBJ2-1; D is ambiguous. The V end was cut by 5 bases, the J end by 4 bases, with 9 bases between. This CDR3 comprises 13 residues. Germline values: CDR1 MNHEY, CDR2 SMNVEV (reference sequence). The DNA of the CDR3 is TGTGCCAGCAGTCCCCCACGTTACAATGAGCAGTTCTTC. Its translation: CASSPPRYNEQFF.

CDR3 bases: TGTGCCATCAGTGAGCCCACTAGCGGGATAGTCACAGATACGCAGTATTTT. Translating it yields CAISEPTSGIVTDTQYF. The rearrangement uses TRBV10-3 and TRBJ2-3; 10 bases align to TRBD2. The CDR3 consists of 17 residues. V shed 2 bases, J shed 2 bases, and the junction held 7 bases outside the gene matches. Germline V lookup: CDR1 ENHRY, CDR2 SYGVKD.

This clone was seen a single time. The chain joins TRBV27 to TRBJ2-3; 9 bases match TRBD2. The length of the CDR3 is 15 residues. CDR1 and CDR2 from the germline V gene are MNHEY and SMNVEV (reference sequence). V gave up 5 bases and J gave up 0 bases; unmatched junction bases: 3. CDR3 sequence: CASSIAGASTDTQYF. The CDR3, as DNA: TGTGCCAGCAGTATAGCGGGAGCTAGCACAGATACGCAGTATTTT.

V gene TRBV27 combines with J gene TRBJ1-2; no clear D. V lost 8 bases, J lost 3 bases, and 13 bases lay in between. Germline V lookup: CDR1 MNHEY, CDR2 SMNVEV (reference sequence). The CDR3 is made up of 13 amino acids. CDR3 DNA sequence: TGTGCCAGCTCGCCCACGGTCCACTATGGCTACACCTTC. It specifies CASSPTVHYGYTF.